The present T cell receptor beta chain was sequenced within a study of neurological immune-mediated disorders. Study outcomes and limitations: When the repertoires were grouped phylogenetically, those of 18 of the 34 multiple sclerosis patients came together in a single cluster of related CDR3 sequences, which points to a possible repertoire-level signature. Association of the multiple sclerosis repertoire cluster with clinical or MRI features was not observed for any feature. Expanded clones shared no identical CDR3 amino acid sequences across subjects, which suggested private TCR-beta repertoires in all groups.

This clonotype was detected only a few times. The antigen is not known. TCRdb fed the 5' RACE reads into MiXCR, producing one record per CDR3 protein. The sample contains around 130,000 distinct CDR3 sequences, more than 2.5% of which appear only once. V lost 6 bases, J lost 5 bases, and 8 bases stayed unmatched. The CDR3 is made up of 15 amino acids. Per germline, CDR1 LNHDA and CDR2 SQIVND (reference sequence). The unsorted libraries were generated from a total of 2 million PBMCs, which had been stored in RNAlater at -80 C. Sequencing used PBMCs. This sequence originates from a woman aged 30 to 39 with multiple sclerosis. This chain uses TRBV19 with TRBJ2-3; 10 positions match TRBD2. CDR3 loop: CASSTSGGVRDTQYF. CDR3 DNA sequence: TGTGCCAGTAGCACCAGCGGGGGGGTTAGAGATACGCAGTATTTT.